Reported below is one T cell receptor beta chain. Its antigen is currently not known. Base qualities were left out, and no much larger clone turns up one base away. These data come from a study of T cell responses to AZD1222 COVID-19 vaccine (TCRdb year 2021). General notes on the study: AZD1222 recipients given second doses at about 4 weeks or at about 12 weeks were pooled, since spike-specific TCR depth and breadth were not found to differ between the two schedules. TCR sequencing covered over 230 trial participants: 200 to 220 given two doses of AZD1222 and 26 given two doses of MenACWY control vaccine. Enrollment into the trials was organized by age into subgroups of 18-55, 56-69 and 70-plus years, and those subgroups contained approximately 160, 26 and 62 TCR-sequenced participants, respectively.

The CDR3 regions of human TCRbeta chains were analyzed by immunosequencing. The study's processing was this. TCRs in the repertoires were compared against a reference library of SARS-CoV-2-specific TCRs that had been generated with the MIRA antigen-specificity platform. Breadth was defined as the fraction of unique TCRs that were SARS-CoV-2-associated. Depth was defined as the fraction of total T cells that were SARS-CoV-2-associated. Using the MIRA data, each spike-specific TCR was mapped to the spike region that the TCR reacts to and placed in a CD4 or CD8 class. Log10-transformed breadth and depth values were compared by one-way ANOVA with Sidak's multiple comparisons tests. TCRdb retrieved this table from immuneACCESS and kept in-frame rearrangements only. Not all clones are present; in checked studies, unresolved V genes account for under half, and no reason is known for the remainder. Clone size and the V and J calls come from that table; the DNA yielded D and trimming. In this sample the table shows 110,000 or so clones, 80% to 90% of which occur a single time. 9.4% of the sample is taken by the ten largest.

In light of the paper, this sample's time point label describes: baseline before first vaccination. Vaccinee samples were obtained from the UK trials COV001 and COV002, which included a single-blind randomized controlled phase 2/3 trial of AZD1222 (ChAdOx1 nCoV-19) in healthy adults. Trial participant PBMC samples were collected at day 0 and day 28 after the second dose for TCRbeta chain sequencing. Points the paper makes about the study in general: Because no samples from the day 14 peak response were available, repertoires could be characterized only after the peak T cell response. Reportedly, close to half of the unique spike-specific TCRs recognized epitopes lying outside the regions that are mutated in the B.1.351 and B.1.1.7 variants. Only a handful of AZD1222 recipients were SARS-CoV-2 seropositive at baseline, limiting conclusions about previously exposed vaccinees. Most participants were white British and females outnumbered males, and the authors suggested that clonal diversity may have been underestimated. The 56-69-year group was small, and its depth increase did not reach significance, likely because of low power. Vaccine-associated CD4 TCRs spanned the whole spike protein, with dominant responses in regions 160-218 and 743-854. After two AZD1222 doses, both the breadth and the depth of spike-specific TCRs were significantly higher than at day 0 and than in MenACWY recipients.

The TCR comes from an adult in good health. The specimen was peripheral blood, collected on day 0 of AZD1222 vaccination.

For the CDR3, the sequence is CASSQNDGTSGASTWVQYF. The DNA sequence is given as TGTGCCAGCAGCCAAAACGACGGGACTAGCGGGGCCTCCACTTGGGTGCAGTATTTT. The rearrangement combines TRBV7-9 with TRBJ2-3, with 13 middle bases fitting TRBD2. The germline V and J ends show losses of 5 bases and 11 bases respectively, and no gene match explains 22 bases of the junction. Measured from the cysteine to the phenylalanine, the CDR3 is 19 residues long. The entry retains the CDR3 DNA only, 57 bases that are in frame from base 1. CDR1 and CDR2 are read off the germline V gene (reference sequence) as SEHNR and FQNEAQ.